This T cell receptor (beta chain) originates from a study of cytomegalovirus exposure and HLA in healthy donors. About the study: In a previous analysis, 110 million or so unique TCR beta sequences were found from approximately 180 million T cells. There were approximately 81 million unique TCRs (from HLA-typed donors) in an early data release.

Primers included in the PCR were 60 Vbeta and 13 Jbeta primers. TCRdb keeps only in-frame clones here, not all; method: immunoSEQ multiplex PCR. The data show about 150,000 clones, with nearly 80% seen just once and about 0.62% held by the top ten. Study results and caveats: A later analysis appeared to link common viral pathogens to several of the most significant clusters. In an earlier analysis, about 87% or about 30%: the productive usage of most TCR beta V segments.

Concerning this clone itself: The antigen is undetermined.

The germline gives CDR1 SQVTM, CDR2 ANQGSEA. The CDR3 runs to 13 residues. The ends were cut back, 1 base at V and 2 bases at J, with 8 bases in the middle. The TCR was taken from a male donor in good health and CMV-seronegative. The sequenced material came from PBMCs. J is TRBJ1-2 and V is TRBV29-1; tentative D call: TRBD1 (5 bases). The CDR3 nucleotides are TGCAGCGTTGAAGGGGGCGAAAACTATGGCTACACCTTC. It translates to CSVEGGENYGYTF.